The 6 T cell receptor beta chains presented below share a single source sample, sequenced in a study of blood T cells in healthy people across ages. The use of a sample-barcoded 5' primer and a J-beta primer mix characterized a second PCR of about 7 to 12 cycles. From the 5' RACE reads, TCRdb called clonotypes with MiXCR, one entry per CDR3 protein. The repertoire holds over 1,300,000 distinct CDR3 sequences, with approximately 59% as singletons. Sequencing input: blood. The receptors derive from a young man in good health.

J is TRBJ2-5 and V is TRBV3-1, with D unresolved. V was shortened by 0 bases and J by 1 base, with 6 bases between the two germline ends. Per the germline V gene, CDR1 is LGHDT and CDR2 is YNNKEL (reference sequence). CDR3 length equals 14 residues. The CDR3 DNA sequence: TGTGCCAGCAGCCAAGATCTATTCCAAGAGACCCAGTACTTC. It translates to CASSQDLFQETQYF.

This clonotype was seen just once. The chain has TRBV4-1 and TRBJ2-3, with 12 bases aligning to TRBD2. Germline-derived CDR1 and CDR2 are MGHRA and YSYEKL. V trimming: 2 bases; J trimming: 5 bases; junction bases outside the gene matches: 8. The CDR3 spans 17 residues. In DNA, the CDR3 is TGCGCCAGCAGCCAACCTACTAGCGGGGGGTCCCTAGATACGCAGTATTTT. Residues: CASSQPTSGGSLDTQYF.

V usage is TRBV6-1 and J usage is TRBJ2-1, with a weak D call TRBD1 (5 bases). Germline lookup yields CDR1 MNHNS and CDR2 SASEGT. Trimming stripped 6 bases from V and 6 bases from J, with 15 bases between. The CDR3 extends over 14 amino acids. The CDR3 region is CASRTVYSVNEQFF. CDR3 in DNA: TGTGCCAGCAGGACAGTTTACTCGGTCAATGAGCAGTTCTTC.

This chain uses TRBV29-1 with TRBJ2-1, with 8 bases that match TRBD2. CDR1 SQVTM and CDR2 ANQGSEA come from the germline V gene. The CDR3 is made up of 14 amino acids. Trimming at V came to 1 base and at J to 8 bases, leaving 7 bases not matched to a gene. The CDR3 nucleotides read TGCAGCGTTGAAGGGACTAGCTTACGCGATGAGCAGTTCTTC. Protein: CSVEGTSLRDEQFF.

This chain joins TRBV11-2 and TRBJ2-1; 7 bases map to TRBD1. V lost 2 bases and J lost 2; bases outside the gene matches: 6. Germline CDR1 and CDR2: SGHAT and FQNNGV. The CDR3 covers 16 residues. CDR3 amino acids: CASSLRRGGAYNEQFF. The CDR3, as DNA: TGTGCCAGCAGCTTACGAAGAGGGGGCGCCTACAATGAGCAGTTCTTC.

The V and J genes are TRBV12-3 or TRBV12-4 and TRBJ2-7; D is uncertain. V was cut by 4 bases and J by 3 bases, with 7 bases left in between. The CDR3 runs to 12 residues. This chain's CDR3 is CASSYQYYEQYF. CDR3 sequence (DNA): TGTGCCAGCAGTTACCAATACTACGAGCAGTACTTC.